The 26 T cell receptor beta chains reported below all come from one sample, sequenced in a study of T cells after yellow fever vaccination. TCRdb recomputed calls from the 5' RACE reads with MiXCR, one row per CDR3 protein. This sample has about 510,000 distinct CDR3 sequences; 21% occur once, and the top ten carry less than 20%. The sequenced sample was PBMCs, obtained 21 days after the first yellow fever vaccination. The source of these receptors is a man between 18 and 35 years old who received the YFV17D yellow fever vaccine.

The chain carries TRBV12-3 or TRBV12-4 and TRBJ2-5, with 7 positions matching TRBD1. The CDR3 sequence is 16 residues long. Germline trimming cut 5 bases from V and 2 bases from J; bases unmatched to any gene: 11. The CDR3 here is CASSPSRGIGQETQYF. DNA of the CDR3: TGTGCCAGCAGTCCCAGCAGGGGGATTGGGCAAGAGACCCAGTACTTC.

This CDR3 reads CASSLTSTRGQYEQYV. The CDR3 DNA is TGTGCCAGCAGCTTAACGTCGACCAGGGGGCAGTACGAGCAGTACGTC. The J gene is TRBJ2-7, the V gene TRBV7-3; 8 bases are shared with TRBD1. Unmatched junction bases numbered 8, after V lost 0 bases and J lost 4 bases. CDR3 length: 16 residues. Germline values: CDR1 SGHTA, CDR2 FQGTGA.

The V and J genes are TRBV27 and TRBJ1-1; possibly TRBD1 for D (6 bases). Trimming pared 4 bases from V and 4 bases from J, leaving 13 bases between. The CDR3 has 14 amino acids. Germline-derived CDR1 and CDR2 are MNHEY and SMNVEV (reference sequence). Here the CDR3 DNA reads TGTGCCAGCAGTTCATACAGGGAAGCCACTGAAGCTTTCTTT. Protein: CASSSYREATEAFF.

This clonotype occurred a few times. The V call is TRBV14, the J call TRBJ1-6, with D unclear. CDR1 and CDR2 (germline): SGHDN, FVKESK. V was shortened by 3 bases and J by 8 bases, with 8 bases between the two germline ends. The CDR3 consists of 13 residues. The CDR3 DNA reads as TGTGCCAGCAGCCAGGCCGGGGATTCACCCCTCCACTTT. Residues: CASSQAGDSPLHF.

The chain combines TRBV5-1 with TRBJ1-1; tentatively, D is TRBD1 (6 bases). Trimming stripped 1 base from V and 3 bases from J, with 10 bases between. CDR1 and CDR2 from the germline V gene are SGHRS and YFSETQ. The CDR3 has 14 amino acids. CDR3 nucleotide sequence: TGCGCCAGCAGCTTGCAGGGGTCATACACTGAAGCTTTCTTT. Protein product: CASSLQGSYTEAFF.

V and J are TRBV4-2 and TRBJ2-1, with a tentative D call TRBD2 (6 bases). The CDR3 spans 13 residues. The ends were cut back, 0 bases at V and 11 bases at J, with 11 bases in the middle. The germline CDR1 and CDR2 sequences are LGHNA and YNFKEQ. This chain's CDR3 is CASSQDLEGQQFF. For the CDR3, the DNA is TGTGCCAGCAGCCAAGATTTGGAGGGGCAGCAGTTCTTC.

The chain couples TRBV28 to TRBJ2-5; 8 bases line up with TRBD1. V was pared by 10 bases and J by 5 bases, with 6 bases of the junction left unmatched. CDR1 is MDHEN, CDR2 SYDVKM, per germline. There are 12 residues in the CDR3. The CDR3 DNA follows: TGTGCCATTCAGACAGGGGAGGAGACCCAGTACTTC. Protein sequence: CAIQTGEETQYF.

This clonotype has a handful of counts. The J gene is TRBJ2-5, the V gene TRBV11-2; D is perhaps TRBD1 or TRBD2 (5 bases each). Germline CDR1 reads SGHAT; CDR2 reads FQNNGV. The CDR3 covers 15 residues. The V gene lost 1 base and the J gene lost 9 bases, with 18 bases spanning the gap. For the CDR3, the DNA is TGTGCCAGCAGCTTAGTTTGGGGACCGTCCAATTCCCAGTACTTC. Translated, it gives CASSLVWGPSNSQYF. The variable domain in full, completed from reference TRBV11-2 and TRBJ2-5, reads EAGVAQSPRYKIIEKRQSVAFWCNPISGHATLYWYQQILGQGPKLLIQFQNNGVVDDSQLPKDRFSAERLKGVDSTLKIQPAKLEDSAVYLCASSLVWGPSNSQYFGPGTRLLVL.

The chain links TRBV18 to TRBJ2-3; 9 bases agree with TRBD2. The length of the CDR3 is 17 residues. CDR1 is KGHSH, CDR2 LQKENI, per germline. V gave up 2 bases and J gave up 2 bases; unmatched junction bases: 8. The CDR3 is CASSPTRTSENTDTQYF. For the CDR3, the DNA is TGTGCCAGCTCACCAACCCGGACTAGCGAAAACACAGATACGCAGTATTTT.

In nucleotides, the CDR3 is TGTGCCAGCAGCTTAGCTCCCAGCGGAGGGGGCGCAGATACGCAGTATTTT. Protein product: CASSLAPSGGGADTQYF. This chain joins TRBV7-2 and TRBJ2-3, with D possibly being TRBD1 (7 bases). CDR1 is SGHTA and CDR2 is FQGNSA in the germline V gene. Trimming left V 0 bases short and J 4 bases short, with 17 bases between. The CDR3 length is 17 residues.

V is TRBV20-1 and J is TRBJ2-3, with D perhaps TRBD1 (6 bases). This CDR3 has 17 residues. Trimming removed 4 bases from V and 0 bases from J, with 20 bases in between. The germline V gene encodes CDR1 DFQATT and CDR2 SNEGSKA (reference sequence). CDR3 bases: TGCAGTGCTACCCGGACAGATCATCGACTTAGCACAGATACGCAGTATTTT. This encodes CSATRTDHRLSTDTQYF.

This sequence joins TRBV7-2 and TRBJ2-3; D tentatively fits TRBD1 or TRBD2 (7 bases each). Germline assignment: CDR1 SGHTA and CDR2 FQGNSA. V lost 5 bases, J lost 0 bases, and 18 bases lay in between. CDR3 length equals 17 residues. The CDR3 region has the DNA TGTGCCAGCAGCCCCAGGGGGGGGTCCTTTAGCACAGATACGCAGTATTTT. Amino acid sequence: CASSPRGGSFSTDTQYF.

This chain links TRBV7-6 with TRBJ2-3, with TRBD2 matching over 9 bases. Trimming removed 4 bases from V and 1 base from J; junction bases left unmatched: 9. There are 17 residues in the CDR3. In germline, CDR1 is SGHVS, CDR2 FNYEAQ. CDR3 DNA sequence: TGTGCCAGCAGCTCGAGAGGAGCGGGGGGAGGCACAGATACGCAGTATTTT. Its translation: CASSSRGAGGGTDTQYF.

The chain carries TRBV6-5 and TRBJ1-2; D call uncertain. The CDR3 contains 10 residues. V gave up 4 bases and J gave up 8 bases, with 5 bases separating them. Germline loops: CDR1 MNHEY, CDR2 SVGAGI. The CDR3 loop reads CASSSLGYTF. CDR3 nucleotide sequence: TGTGCCAGCAGTTCCCTAGGCTACACCTTC.

This clonotype was observed many times. The chain joins TRBV6-6 to TRBJ2-7; D gene unclear. CDR1 and CDR2 from the germline V gene are MNHNY and SVGAGI (reference sequence). V was trimmed by 6 bases and J by 4 bases, leaving 10 bases between them. This CDR3 spans 12 amino acids. The CDR3 region has the DNA TGTGCCAGCAGCCACGTCGGGTACGAGCAGTACGTC. It codes for CASSHVGYEQYV.

This chain links TRBV4-2 with TRBJ1-1; D unresolved. Per the germline V gene, CDR1 is LGHNA and CDR2 is YNFKEQ. This CDR3 spans 12 amino acids. V gave up 4 bases and J gave up 7 bases, with 10 bases separating them. The CDR3 DNA reads as TGTGCCAGCAGCCTGCAGACGAGTGAAGCTTTCTTT. Amino acids: CASSLQTSEAFF.

In this sample, this clonotype turned up many times. This rearrangement joins TRBV12-3 or TRBV12-4 to TRBJ2-3; no clear D. The CDR3 loop spans 15 amino acids. The ends were cut back, 7 bases at V and 3 bases at J, with 17 bases in the middle. CDR3 sequence reads: CASTSDAQRTDTQYF. CDR3 coding DNA: TGTGCCAGCACCTCGGACGCCCAGAGGACAGATACGCAGTATTTT.

This clonotype was seen repeatedly, ten times or more. The gene calls are TRBV12-3 or TRBV12-4 and TRBJ2-3; the match to TRBD2 covers 10 bases. The CDR3 is 14 residues long. J lost 4 bases, V lost 8 bases, and 6 bases had no gene match. The CDR3 nucleotides read TGTGCCAGCTCGCCTAGCGGGGGCCCAGATACGCAGTATTTT. Amino acid sequence: CASSPSGGPDTQYF.

This chain connects TRBV19 to TRBJ2-7; possibly TRBD1 for D (5 bases). The CDR3 is 15 residues long. The V end lost 6 bases, the J end lost 2 bases, and 17 bases lay between the germline ends. Germline-derived CDR1 and CDR2 are LNHDA and SQIVND (reference sequence). The CDR3 is CASSIKTVATYEQYF. The CDR3 region has the DNA TGTGCCAGTAGCATAAAGACAGTGGCAACCTACGAGCAGTACTTC.

This clonotype has more than one count but fewer than ten. The chain combines TRBV6-5 with TRBJ1-6; no firm D call. CDR1 and CDR2 (germline): MNHEY, SVGAGI. This CDR3 is built from 14 residues. V shed 0 bases and J shed 9 bases, with 9 bases lying between them. Here the CDR3 DNA reads TGTGCCAGCAGTTACTCAGGGAAAAGTTCACCCCTCCACTTT. It yields the protein CASSYSGKSSPLHF.

This clonotype was picked up many times. The V gene is TRBV5-1, the J gene TRBJ1-1, with 9 bases that match TRBD1. Unmatched junction bases numbered 17, after V lost 0 bases and J lost 5 bases. The CDR3 has 19 residues. Germline assignment: CDR1 SGHRS and CDR2 YFSETQ. The CDR3, as DNA: TGCGCCAGCAGCTTGGGGGTTATCAGTGCCGGGACAGGGAGGACTGAAGCTTTCTTT. As protein: CASSLGVISAGTGRTEAFF.

This clonotype was detected only a few times. The V and J genes are TRBV12-3 or TRBV12-4 and TRBJ1-5, with D possibly being TRBD1 (5 bases). The germline V and J ends were trimmed by 4 bases and 4 bases, with 11 bases remaining between them. There are 14 residues in the CDR3. CDR3 sequence: CASSWQGANQPQHF. The CDR3 DNA reads TGTGCCAGCAGTTGGCAGGGAGCTAATCAGCCCCAGCATTTT.

This sequence joins TRBV30 and TRBJ2-3; D is perhaps TRBD1 (7 bases). Germline V gene data show CDR1 as GTSNPN and CDR2 as SVGIG (reference sequence). This CDR3 has 14 amino acids. Trimming left V 1 base short and J 4 bases short, with 12 bases between. CDR3 nucleotides: TGTGCCTGGAGTGGACAGGGAGGTTCAGATACGCAGTATTTT. Encoded protein: CAWSGQGGSDTQYF.

Concerning this clonotype itself: The junction departs from germline at one end; a sequencing error may be responsible. The chain links TRBV6-5 to TRBJ2-7, with TRBD1 identical over 8 bases. Germline CDR1 is MNHEY and CDR2 is SVGAGI. CDR3 length equals 13 residues. The chain's CDR3 is CASSYRDRSEQHF. The CDR3 nucleotides read TGTGCCAGCAGTTACCGGGACAGGAGTGAGCAGCACTTC.

This chain uses TRBV9 with TRBJ1-1; the D gene is possibly TRBD1 (5 bases). The CDR3 consists of 14 residues. CDR1 and CDR2 (germline): SGDLS, YYNGEE. Trimming removed 0 bases at V and 0 bases at J, with 6 bases between. In DNA, the CDR3 is TGTGCCAGCAGCGTAGGACAGCTGAACACTGAAGCTTTCTTT. It translates to CASSVGQLNTEAFF.

The V gene is TRBV7-2, the J gene TRBJ2-5; no firm D call. The germline V gene encodes CDR1 SGHTA and CDR2 FQGNSA. With 5 bases removed from V and 2 bases from J, the gap between germline ends came to 9 bases. This CDR3 is built from 13 residues. As DNA, the CDR3 is TGTGCCAGCAGCCTGACACAGCAAGAGACCCAGTACTTC. Its protein product is CASSLTQQETQYF.